Each of the 13 T cell receptor beta chains below was sequenced from the same sample in a study of blood T cell repertoires in COVID-19. The method was immunoSEQ multiplex PCR; TCRdb's version includes in-frame clones alone and lacks a portion of them. The sample includes a few hundred thousand clones, approximately 87% of them seen just once. Sequencing input: peripheral blood. These receptor sequences come from a woman aged 25 to 39 with COVID-19, enrolled during active disease.

This sequence joins TRBV7-9 and TRBJ1-1, with D perhaps TRBD1 (5 bases). The CDR3 contains 16 residues. Per the germline V gene, CDR1 is SEHNR and CDR2 is FQNEAQ (reference sequence). V gave up 5 bases and J gave up 2 bases, with 18 bases separating them. The CDR3 DNA follows: TGTGCCAGCAGCCACGGCGCCCTCGGGGGTAACACTGAAGCTTTCTTT. Encoded protein: CASSHGALGGNTEAFF.

This clone was seen a single time. V is TRBV4-2 and J is TRBJ1-1; no definite D call. Germline V gene lookup returns CDR1 LGHNA and CDR2 YNFKEQ. Trimming left V 0 bases short and J 3 bases short, with 11 bases between. CDR3 size: 15 residues. The CDR3 region has the DNA TGTGCCAGCAGCCAAGATTCGCGGGGATACACTGAAGCTTTCTTT. The encoded protein is CASSQDSRGYTEAFF.

V and J are TRBV4-2 and TRBJ2-3; TRBD2 agrees at 11 bases. This CDR3 is 19 amino acids long. J gave up 3 bases and V 0 bases, and 11 bases lay outside the gene matches. Germline V gene data show CDR1 as LGHNA and CDR2 as YNFKEQ. CDR3 region: CASSQDASGRIMETDTQYF. The CDR3 DNA is TGTGCCAGCAGCCAAGATGCTAGCGGGAGGATTATGGAGACAGATACGCAGTATTTT.

This chain uses TRBV24-1 with TRBJ1-3; tentatively, D is TRBD1 (6 bases). The V end lost 3 bases, the J end lost 0 bases, and 8 bases lay between the germline ends. CDR3 length equals 15 residues. Per the germline V gene, CDR1 is KGHDR and CDR2 is SFDVKD. Here the CDR3 reads CATSDGQSSGNTIYF. CDR3 in DNA: TGTGCCACCAGTGATGGACAGAGCTCTGGAAACACCATATATTTT.

This clone was picked up one time. The genes are TRBV27 and TRBJ1-5, with a weak D call TRBD1 (6 bases). CDR1 is MNHEY, CDR2 SMNVEV, per germline (reference sequence). V lost 0 bases and J lost 7, with 10 bases in between. This CDR3 is built from 14 residues. The CDR3: CASSLSGAQQPQHF. CDR3 nucleotide sequence: TGTGCCAGCAGTTTATCGGGGGCTCAACAGCCCCAGCATTTT.

The chain recombines TRBV7-9 with TRBJ1-3, with D possibly matching TRBD1 (5 bases). Germline assignment: CDR1 SEHNR and CDR2 FQNEAQ (reference sequence). CDR3 length: 14 residues. The V and J ends lost 5 bases and 4 bases respectively, with 12 bases between them. Here the CDR3 DNA reads TGTGCCAGCAGCGCCAGGGATTTAGGAAACACCATATATTTT. This codes for CASSARDLGNTIYF.

This rearrangement joins TRBV5-6 to TRBJ1-3, with D perhaps TRBD1 (5 bases). CDR1 is SGHDT, CDR2 YYEEEE, per germline. The ends were cut back, 2 bases at V and 0 bases at J, with 12 bases in the middle. The CDR3 consists of 16 residues. The CDR3 bases are TGTGCCAGCAGCTTCAGGGTTGGAATCTCTGGAAACACCATATATTTT. Its translation is CASSFRVGISGNTIYF. Combining the CDR3 with reference TRBV5-6 and TRBJ1-3 gives the whole variable domain DAGVTQSPTHLIKTRGQQVTLRCSPKSGHDTVSWYQQALGQGPQFIFQYYEEEERQRGNFPDRFSGHQFPNYSSELNVNALLLGDSALYLCASSFRVGISGNTIYFGEGSWLTVV.

The chain is built from TRBV28 and TRBJ1-1; tentatively, D is TRBD1 (6 bases). The ends were cut back, 4 bases at V and 8 bases at J, with 11 bases in the middle. CDR3 length equals 12 residues. The germline V gene has CDR1 MDHEN and CDR2 SYDVKM. DNA for the CDR3: TGTGCCAGCAGTTCTGGGGGGGCGGAAGCTTTCTTT. This gives the protein CASSSGGAEAFF.

The chain is built from TRBV27 and TRBJ2-3, with TRBD2 matching over 9 bases. Trimming removed 10 bases from V and 1 base from J; junction bases left unmatched: 3. The CDR3 runs to 13 residues. Germline CDR1 and CDR2: MNHEY and SMNVEV (reference sequence). The CDR3 region is CATRTSGTDTQYF. The CDR3, as DNA: TGTGCCACCAGGACTAGCGGCACAGATACGCAGTATTTT.

This rearrangement joins TRBV27 to TRBJ2-7; 7 bases agree with TRBD1. V lost 2 bases, J lost 4 bases, and 20 bases stayed unmatched. Germline V gene data show CDR1 as MNHEY and CDR2 as SMNVEV (reference sequence). This CDR3 is 19 amino acids long. Here the CDR3 reads CASSLELGQPTVARYEQYF. The CDR3 DNA sequence: TGTGCCAGCAGTTTAGAGTTGGGACAGCCGACTGTCGCGAGGTACGAGCAGTACTTC.

V and J are TRBV13 and TRBJ2-1, with D unclear. The CDR3 loop spans 14 amino acids. Germline V gene data show CDR1 as PRHDT and CDR2 as FYEKMQ (reference sequence). V dropped 0 bases and J dropped 7 bases, with 10 bases sitting between them. CDR3 in amino acids: CASSLGPGLNEQFF. Here the CDR3 DNA reads TGTGCCAGCAGCTTAGGCCCAGGCCTTAATGAGCAGTTCTTC.

The chain couples TRBV5-1 to TRBJ1-4; 8 bases align to TRBD1. The CDR3 has 15 residues. Trimming at V came to 1 base and at J to 8 bases, leaving 7 bases not matched to a gene. Per germline, CDR1 SGHRS and CDR2 YFSETQ. Here the CDR3 reads CASSLSGQGFEKLFF. CDR3 in DNA: TGCGCCAGCAGCTTGAGCGGACAGGGTTTCGAAAAACTGTTTTTT. The variable domain in full, completed from reference TRBV5-1 and TRBJ1-4, reads KAGVTQTPRYLIKTRGQQVTLSCSPISGHRSVSWYQQTPGQGLQFLFEYFSETQRNKGNFPGRFSGRQFSNSRSEMNVSTLELGDSALYLCASSLSGQGFEKLFFGSGTQLSVL.

V is TRBV28 and J is TRBJ1-1, with D perhaps matching TRBD1 (6 bases). The germline gives CDR1 MDHEN, CDR2 SYDVKM. With 6 bases removed from V and 6 bases from J, the gap between germline ends came to 11 bases. The length of the CDR3 is 12 residues. The CDR3 region is CASREQGSEAFF. The CDR3, as DNA: TGTGCCAGCAGGGAACAGGGTTCTGAAGCTTTCTTT.